The 32 T cell receptor beta chains in this list originate from one sample, sequenced in a study of CD8+CD57+ T cells in acquired aplastic anemia. CDR3 and TCR beta VDJ profiling relied on a genomic DNA template. Each CDR3 protein is one row after TCRdb ran MiXCR on the reads. The sample lists more than 250,000 distinct CDR3 sequences; roughly three fifths were seen once. The sequencing sample was made of sorted CD4+, CD8+, or CD8+CD57+ T cells (not recorded which) from PBMCs. Receptors originate from a human donor with severe aplastic anemia or a healthy control (not recorded which).

The table lists this clonotype with many counts. This chain uses TRBV6-1 with TRBJ1-2; D gene ambiguous. CDR1 MNHNS and CDR2 SASEGT come from the germline V gene. V shed 1 base and J shed 7 bases, with 10 bases lying between them. This CDR3 spans 13 amino acids. For the CDR3, the DNA is TGTGCCAGCAGTGAAGAGGGTTTGGCTGGCTACACCTTC. Translation gives CASSEEGLAGYTF.

The chain recombines TRBV6-4 with TRBJ2-2; 9 bases agree with TRBD1. Trimming removed 4 bases from V and 3 bases from J; junction bases left unmatched: 0. Germline assignment: CDR1 MRHNA and CDR2 SNTAGT. CDR3 length equals 14 residues. The CDR3 DNA reads TGTGCCAGCAGTGGGACAGGGGACACCGGGGAGCTGTTTTTT. Encoded protein: CASSGTGDTGELFF.

This clonotype was found many times. The rearrangement joins TRBV7-3 to TRBJ2-1, with 7 bases that match TRBD2. This CDR3 spans 15 amino acids. With V trimmed by 4 bases and J by 3 bases, 6 bases remained unmatched. Looked up from germline, CDR1 is SGHTA and CDR2 is FQGTGA. The CDR3 loop is CASSSGLGDYNEQFF. The CDR3 DNA reads as TGTGCCAGCAGCTCCGGACTAGGGGACTACAATGAGCAGTTCTTC. The full variable domain, in which reference TRBV7-3 and TRBJ2-1 provide the parts outside the CDR3, is GAGVSQTPSNKVTEKGKYVELRCDPISGHTALYWYRQSLGQGPEFLIYFQGTGAADDSGLPNDRFFAVRPEGSVSTLKIQRTERGDSAVYLCASSSGLGDYNEQFFGPGTRLTVL.

J is TRBJ2-7 and V is TRBV20-1, with D perhaps being TRBD1 or TRBD2 (5 bases each). V dropped 3 bases and J dropped 1 base, with 10 bases sitting between them. The CDR3 loop spans 13 amino acids. Germline CDR1 reads DFQATT; CDR2 reads SNEGSKA (reference sequence). The CDR3 DNA follows: TGCAGTGCTAGCGGGGACGCGTCCTACGAGCAGTACTTC. Encoded protein: CSASGDASYEQYF.

This rearrangement joins TRBV2 to TRBJ1-2; D is ambiguous. The CDR3 length is 12 residues. Trimming removed 7 bases from V and 8 bases from J, with 14 bases in between. In germline, CDR1 is SNHLY, CDR2 FYNNEI. As DNA, the CDR3 is TGTGCCAGCATGAGGGATAGCACCGGCTACACCTTC. It is translated as CASMRDSTGYTF.

V usage is TRBV20-1 and J usage is TRBJ2-3; D remains ambiguous. This CDR3 comprises 15 residues. Trimming took 1 base from V and 4 from J, leaving 15 bases between them. Germline-derived CDR1 and CDR2 are DFQATT and SNEGSKA (reference sequence). CDR3: CSARVLGMGADTQYF. The CDR3 DNA reads as TGCAGTGCTAGAGTTCTAGGGATGGGCGCAGATACGCAGTATTTT.

Concerning this clonotype: One end of the junction varies from germline; a read error may be responsible. The V call is TRBV20-1, the J call TRBJ1-2; the D gene is possibly TRBD1 (5 bases). The CDR3 sequence is 13 residues long. The germline V gene encodes CDR1 DFQATT and CDR2 SNEGSKA (reference sequence). The CDR3 DNA reads TGCAGTGCTAGAGATACAGGAGAGTATGGCTACGCCTTC. Translated: CSARDTGEYGYAF.

Remarks on this clonotype: This clone may be a read error of a much larger clone one base away. The chain employs TRBV4-1 and TRBJ1-5, with D perhaps matching TRBD1 (6 bases). V was shortened by 1 base and J by 5 bases, with 27 bases between the two germline ends. Germline V lookup: CDR1 MGHRA, CDR2 YSYEKL. This CDR3 has 20 amino acids. CDR3 amino acids: CASSQVNRDTRNNGYQPQHF. CDR3 bases: TGCGCCAGCAGCCAAGTAAATCGGGACACACGGAACAACGGTTATCAGCCCCAGCATTTT.

This clonotype has ten or more counts. This sequence joins TRBV15 and TRBJ1-1; the D gene is possibly TRBD1 (5 bases). Germline CDR1 reads LNHNV; CDR2 reads YYDKDF (reference sequence). V lost 0 bases and J 4 bases, leaving 15 bases between the germline ends. The CDR3 contains 16 residues. The CDR3 sequence: CATSRDRWGSGTEAFF. CDR3 nucleotides: TGTGCCACCAGCAGAGATAGGTGGGGGTCGGGCACTGAAGCTTTCTTT.

The rearrangement uses TRBV5-1 and TRBJ2-7; 10 bases map to TRBD2. From germline, CDR1 is SGHRS and CDR2 YFSETQ. The CDR3 runs to 15 residues. V gave up 1 base and J gave up 4 bases; unmatched junction bases: 5. The CDR3 reads CASSLWASGSYEQYF. CDR3 DNA sequence: TGCGCCAGCAGCTTGTGGGCTAGCGGGAGTTACGAGCAGTACTTC.

The chain links TRBV15 to TRBJ1-5; no definite D call. The V and J ends lost 1 base and 3 bases respectively, with 4 bases between them. The CDR3 is made up of 13 amino acids. Per germline, CDR1 LNHNV and CDR2 YYDKDF (reference sequence). The DNA for the CDR3 is TGTGCCACCAGCAGAGGAGACAATCAGCCCCAGCATTTT. Translating gives CATSRGDNQPQHF.

Worth noting for this clonotype: One end of the junction does not line up with germline, which may come from a read error. This chain connects TRBV9 to TRBJ2-1; tentative D call: TRBD1 (5 bases). This CDR3 region has 8 residues. From germline, CDR1 is SGDLS and CDR2 YYNGEE. Here the CDR3 DNA reads TGTGCCAGCAGCGCGACAGCCTTC. Its protein product is CASSATAF.

The chain has TRBV7-2 and TRBJ2-7, with TRBD2 as a possible D gene (5 bases). Trimming pared 5 bases from V and 5 bases from J, leaving 16 bases between. Germline lookup yields CDR1 SGHTA and CDR2 FQGNSA. The CDR3 contains 14 residues. CDR3 in DNA: TGTGCCAGCAGCCCCACGTGGAGGATCCACGAGCAGTACTTC. Translation: CASSPTWRIHEQYF. Using reference TRBV7-2 and TRBJ2-7 for the parts outside the CDR3, the full variable domain is GAGVSQSPSNKVTEKGKDVELRCDPISGHTALYWYRQSLGQGLEFLIYFQGNSAPDKSGLPSDRFSAERTGGSVSTLTIQRTQQEDSAVYLCASSPTWRIHEQYFGPGTRLTVT.

In this sample, this clonotype turned up a few times. V is TRBV6-5 and J is TRBJ2-3; D gene ambiguous. This CDR3 contains 13 residues. CDR1 is MNHEY and CDR2 is SVGAGI in the germline V gene. Trimming left V 4 bases short and J 1 base short, with 6 bases between. The CDR3 here is CASSSPRTDTQYF. The CDR3 DNA sequence: TGTGCCAGCAGTTCCCCCCGCACAGATACGCAGTATTTT.

This clonotype turned up a few times. The V gene is TRBV7-9, the J gene TRBJ1-2; D is unclear. Germline CDR1 is SEHNR and CDR2 is FQNEAQ (reference sequence). The CDR3 runs 11 residues. Trimming removed 10 bases at V and 4 bases at J, with 10 bases between. The CDR3 protein is CATAFLYGYTF. The CDR3 DNA sequence: TGTGCCACCGCTTTCCTCTATGGCTACACCTTC.

This clonotype has just one count. The V call is TRBV7-2, the J call TRBJ2-5, with D perhaps being TRBD1 or TRBD2 (7 bases each). V was shortened by 4 bases and J by 9 bases, with 24 bases between the two germline ends. CDR1 and CDR2 (germline): SGHTA, FQGNSA. The length of the CDR3 is 16 residues. CDR3 coding DNA: TGTGCCAGCAGCTCAAGACAGGGCCTAGCGGTAGCGGCCCAGTACTTC. It is translated as CASSSRQGLAVAAQYF.

The V gene is TRBV5-1, the J gene TRBJ1-2; 9 bases align to TRBD1. J was trimmed by 8 bases and V by 4 bases; bases with no gene match: 3. The CDR3 contains 12 residues. Germline assignment: CDR1 SGHRS and CDR2 YFSETQ. This chain's CDR3 is CASSTGTGGYTF. As DNA, the CDR3 is TGCGCCAGCAGCACGGGGACAGGGGGCTACACCTTC.

This chain connects TRBV29-1 to TRBJ2-2; D remains unclear. Trimming removed 3 bases from V and 5 bases from J, with 7 bases in between. Germline CDR1 and CDR2: SQVTM and ANQGSEA. CDR3 length: 12 residues. CDR3 amino acids: CSVEPTTGELFF. CDR3 sequence (DNA): TGCAGCGTTGAGCCAACTACCGGGGAGCTGTTTTTT.

The rearrangement uses TRBV3-1 and TRBJ1-4; D not certain. Trimming pared 6 bases from V and 0 bases from J, leaving 8 bases between. CDR3 length: 14 residues. Germline assignment: CDR1 LGHDT and CDR2 YNNKEL (reference sequence). The CDR3 sequence: CASSDLSTNEKLFF. As DNA, the CDR3 is TGTGCCAGCAGTGACCTATCAACTAATGAAAAACTGTTTTTT.

The table lists this clonotype with many counts. This chain connects TRBV14 to TRBJ2-1; D is undetermined. The CDR3 is 11 residues long. V lost 1 base, J lost 11 bases, and 6 bases lay in between. Germline V gives CDR1 SGHDN, CDR2 FVKESK. CDR3 protein: CASSQGIQQFF. CDR3 nucleotides: TGTGCCAGCAGCCAAGGGATTCAGCAGTTCTTC.

The chain is built from TRBV6-2 or TRBV6-3 and TRBJ2-7; 8 bases are shared with TRBD2. Germline loops: CDR1 MNHEY, CDR2 SVGEGT. There are 15 residues in the CDR3. Germline trimming cut 6 bases from V and 2 bases from J; bases unmatched to any gene: 9. The CDR3 nucleotides read TGTGCCAGCAGGACCACTCGCGGGGGGCCCTACGAGCAGTACTTC. It specifies CASRTTRGGPYEQYF.

This clonotype was observed many times. V and J are TRBV4-2 and TRBJ2-7; D uncertain. This CDR3 is built from 15 residues. V was shortened by 1 base and J by 0 bases, with 10 bases between the two germline ends. Germline V CDR1 and CDR2: LGHNA, YNFKEQ. The CDR3 coding sequence is TGTGCCAGCAGCCAAGTTACCCAAAGCTCCTACGAGCAGTACTTC. This gives the protein CASSQVTQSSYEQYF.

This clonotype was detected once. The chain has TRBV20-1 and TRBJ2-1; TRBD1 matches 10 bases. The CDR3 is made up of 13 amino acids. V was pared by 5 bases and J by 9 bases, with 7 bases of the junction left unmatched. Looked up from germline, CDR1 is DFQATT and CDR2 is SNEGSKA (reference sequence). The CDR3 region has the DNA TGCAGTGCTCCCCGACAGGGGGCGGGTGAGCAGTTCTTC. Translated: CSAPRQGAGEQFF.

This clonotype was seen only once. V and J are TRBV5-1 and TRBJ2-7, with 12 nucleotides matching TRBD2. Germline CDR1 is SGHRS and CDR2 is YFSETQ. V shed 0 bases, J shed 6 bases, and the junction held 4 bases outside the gene matches. This CDR3 has 15 residues. CDR3 region: CASSLVGGLAGEQYF. As DNA, the CDR3 is TGCGCCAGCAGCTTGGTTGGGGGACTAGCGGGCGAGCAGTACTTC.

The chain is built from TRBV7-9 and TRBJ2-1; the D call may be TRBD1 or TRBD2 (5 bases each). V was trimmed by 4 bases and J by 8 bases, leaving 15 bases between them. Germline values: CDR1 SEHNR, CDR2 FQNEAQ (reference sequence). The CDR3 loop spans 14 amino acids. This CDR3 reads CASSYASLGDEQFF. The CDR3, as DNA: TGTGCCAGCAGCTACGCTTCCTTGGGGGATGAGCAGTTCTTC.

The rearrangement links TRBV18 to TRBJ1-3; D is unresolved. Germline loops: CDR1 KGHSH, CDR2 LQKENI. Trimming removed 2 bases from V and 7 bases from J, with 21 bases in between. CDR3 length: 17 residues. The CDR3 bases are TGTGCCAGCTCACCAATGAGGCAGGCAAGCCCGTCGAACACCATATATTTT. It translates to CASSPMRQASPSNTIYF.

The V and J genes are TRBV6-1 and TRBJ2-2; 7 bases match TRBD2. Germline lookup yields CDR1 MNHNS and CDR2 SASEGT. The V and J ends lost 0 bases and 7 bases, in that order; junction bases with no gene match: 2. The CDR3 is 14 amino acids. The CDR3 sequence: CASSEASGGGELFF. As DNA, the CDR3 is TGTGCCAGCAGTGAAGCCTCGGGGGGCGGGGAGCTGTTTTTT.

This clonotype appeared many times. The V call is TRBV7-3, the J call TRBJ1-1; 12 bases are shared with TRBD1. Germline trimming cut 4 bases from V and 11 bases from J; bases unmatched to any gene: 11. CDR1 and CDR2 (germline): SGHTA, FQGTGA. The CDR3 covers 15 residues. The CDR3 nucleotides are TGTGCCAGCAGCTCCCCTGGGGACAGGGGGCGCAAGGCTTTCTTT. Translated, it gives CASSSPGDRGRKAFF.

The chain combines TRBV7-2 with TRBJ1-3; D is unresolved. Germline V gene data show CDR1 as SGHTA and CDR2 as FQGNSA. The V and J ends lost 6 bases and 3 bases respectively, with 9 bases between them. CDR3 length equals 13 residues. Here the CDR3 reads CASSGPNGNTIYF. CDR3 DNA: TGTGCCAGCAGTGGCCCTAATGGAAACACCATATATTTT. The full variable domain, its missing parts supplied by reference TRBV7-2 and TRBJ1-3, is GAGVSQSPSNKVTEKGKDVELRCDPISGHTALYWYRQSLGQGLEFLIYFQGNSAPDKSGLPSDRFSAERTGGSVSTLTIQRTQQEDSAVYLCASSGPNGNTIYFGEGSWLTVV.

This clonotype came up once. The chain has TRBV10-3 and TRBJ2-7; possible D gene TRBD2, 6 bases. CDR3 length equals 15 residues. Germline V lookup: CDR1 ENHRY, CDR2 SYGVKD. Trimming removed 0 bases at V and 2 bases at J, with 11 bases between. The CDR3 nucleotides read TGTGCCATCAGTGAGTCGGGGGGATCGACCTACGAGCAGTACTTC. This sequence encodes CAISESGGSTYEQYF.

This clonotype was recorded at least ten times. This chain connects TRBV20-1 to TRBJ1-2; weak D call: TRBD1 (5 bases). Germline V gene sequence: CDR1 DFQATT, CDR2 SNEGSKA (reference sequence). V gave up 5 bases and J gave up 8 bases, with 18 bases separating them. CDR3 length equals 13 residues. The DNA of the CDR3 is TGCAGTGCTCCCGGACCTGGTTGGGGGGGCTACACCTTC. It specifies CSAPGPGWGGYTF.

Regarding this clonotype: This sequence may be a read error, since a much larger clone differs from it by one base. The V and J genes are TRBV11-1 and TRBJ2-7; perhaps TRBD1 as D (6 bases). CDR1 SGHAT and CDR2 FQDESV come from the germline V gene (reference sequence). Between the trimmed V and J ends, which lost 2 bases and 10 bases, there was a span of 12 bases. This CDR3 contains 12 residues. Here the CDR3 DNA reads TGTGCCAGCAGCTTATGGAGGACAGTTCAGTACTTC. Translating it yields CASSLWRTVQYF.